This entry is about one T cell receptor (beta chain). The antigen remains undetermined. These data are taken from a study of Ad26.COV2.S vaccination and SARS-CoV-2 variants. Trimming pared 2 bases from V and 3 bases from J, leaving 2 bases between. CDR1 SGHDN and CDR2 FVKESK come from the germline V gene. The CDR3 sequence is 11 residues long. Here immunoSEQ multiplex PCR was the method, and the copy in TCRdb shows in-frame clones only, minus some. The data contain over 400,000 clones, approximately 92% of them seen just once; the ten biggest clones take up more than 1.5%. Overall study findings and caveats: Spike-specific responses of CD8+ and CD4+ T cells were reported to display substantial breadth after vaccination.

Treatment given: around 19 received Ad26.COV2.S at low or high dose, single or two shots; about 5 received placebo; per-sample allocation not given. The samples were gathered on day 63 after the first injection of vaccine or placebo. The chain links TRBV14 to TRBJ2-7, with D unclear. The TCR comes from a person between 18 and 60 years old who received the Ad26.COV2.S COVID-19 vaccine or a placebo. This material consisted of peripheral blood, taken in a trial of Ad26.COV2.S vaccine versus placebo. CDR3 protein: CASSQNYEQYF. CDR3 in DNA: TGTGCCAGCAGCCAAAACTACGAGCAGTACTTC.